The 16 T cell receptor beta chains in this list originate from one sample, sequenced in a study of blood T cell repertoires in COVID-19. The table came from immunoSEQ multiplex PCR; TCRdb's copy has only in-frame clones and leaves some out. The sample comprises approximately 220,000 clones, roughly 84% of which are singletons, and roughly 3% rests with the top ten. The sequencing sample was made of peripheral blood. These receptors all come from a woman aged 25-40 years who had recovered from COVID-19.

The CDR3 protein is CASSETSGSSHEQYF. The CDR3 nucleotides read TGTGCCAGCAGCGAGACTAGCGGGAGTTCCCACGAGCAGTACTTC. This sequence joins TRBV9 and TRBJ2-7; 12 bases map to TRBD2. Germline-derived CDR1 and CDR2 are SGDLS and YYNGEE. Trimming removed 3 bases from V and 5 bases from J; junction bases left unmatched: 6. The CDR3 is 15 amino acids.

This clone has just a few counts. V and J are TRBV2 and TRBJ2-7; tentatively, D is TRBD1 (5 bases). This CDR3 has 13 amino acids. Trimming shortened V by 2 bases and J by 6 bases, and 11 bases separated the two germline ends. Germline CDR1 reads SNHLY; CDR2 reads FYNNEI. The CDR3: CASSELEGVEQYF. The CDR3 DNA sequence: TGTGCCAGCAGTGAACTTGAAGGGGTCGAGCAGTACTTC.

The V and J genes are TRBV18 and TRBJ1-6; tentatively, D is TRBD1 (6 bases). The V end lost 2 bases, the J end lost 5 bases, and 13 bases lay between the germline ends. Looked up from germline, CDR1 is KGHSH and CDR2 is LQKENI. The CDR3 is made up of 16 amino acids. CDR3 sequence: CASSPWEGGDNSPLHF. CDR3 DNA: TGTGCCAGCTCACCATGGGAGGGGGGCGATAATTCACCCCTCCACTTT. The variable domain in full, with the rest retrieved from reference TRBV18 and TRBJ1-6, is NAGVMQNPRHLVRRRGQEARLRCSPMKGHSHVYWYRQLPEEGLKFMVYLQKENIIDESGMPKERFSAEFPKEGPSILRIQQVVRGDSAAYFCASSPWEGGDNSPLHFGNGTRLTVT.

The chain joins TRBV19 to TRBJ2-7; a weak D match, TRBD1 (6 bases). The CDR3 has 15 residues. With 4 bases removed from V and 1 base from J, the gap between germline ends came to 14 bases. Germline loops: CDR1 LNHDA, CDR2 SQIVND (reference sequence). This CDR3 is CASSNWAGESYEQYF. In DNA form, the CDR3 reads TGTGCCAGTAGTAACTGGGCAGGGGAGTCCTACGAGCAGTACTTC.

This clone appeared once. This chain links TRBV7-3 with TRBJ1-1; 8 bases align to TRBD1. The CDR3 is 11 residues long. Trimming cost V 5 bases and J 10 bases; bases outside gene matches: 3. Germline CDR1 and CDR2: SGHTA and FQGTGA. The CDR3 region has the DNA TGTGCCAGCAGCGGAGGGACAGGAGCTTTCTTT. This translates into CASSGGTGAFF.

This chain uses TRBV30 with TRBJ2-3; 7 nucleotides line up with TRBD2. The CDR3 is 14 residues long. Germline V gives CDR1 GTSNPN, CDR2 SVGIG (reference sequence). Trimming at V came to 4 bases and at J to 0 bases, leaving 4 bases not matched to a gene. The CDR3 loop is CAWTVGGSTDTQYF. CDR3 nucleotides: TGTGCCTGGACAGTGGGAGGGAGCACAGATACGCAGTATTTT.

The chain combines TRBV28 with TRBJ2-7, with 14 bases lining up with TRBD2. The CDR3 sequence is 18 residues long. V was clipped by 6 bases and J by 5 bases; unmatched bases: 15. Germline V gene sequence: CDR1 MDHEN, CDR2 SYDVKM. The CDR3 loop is CASSLGTSGRPLRNEQYF. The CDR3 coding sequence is TGTGCCAGCAGCCTTGGGACTAGCGGGAGACCCCTCCGGAACGAGCAGTACTTC.

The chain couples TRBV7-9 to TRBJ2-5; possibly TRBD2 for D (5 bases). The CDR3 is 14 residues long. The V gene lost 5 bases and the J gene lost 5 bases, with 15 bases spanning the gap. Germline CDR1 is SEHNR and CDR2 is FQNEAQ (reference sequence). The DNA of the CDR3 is TGTGCCAGCAGCCGCGAGGGATTCCAGGAGACCCAGTACTTC. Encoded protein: CASSREGFQETQYF.

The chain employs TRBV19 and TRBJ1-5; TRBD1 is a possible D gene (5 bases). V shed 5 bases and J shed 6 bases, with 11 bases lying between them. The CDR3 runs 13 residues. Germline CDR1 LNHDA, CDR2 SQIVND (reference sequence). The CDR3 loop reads CASSQGQGQPQHF. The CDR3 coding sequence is TGTGCCAGTAGTCAGGGCCAGGGTCAGCCCCAGCATTTT.

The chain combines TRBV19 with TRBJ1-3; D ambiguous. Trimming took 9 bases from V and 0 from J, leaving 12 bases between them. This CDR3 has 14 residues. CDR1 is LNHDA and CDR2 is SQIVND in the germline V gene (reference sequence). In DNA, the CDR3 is TGTGCCAGCAGGACTAAATACTCTGGAAACACCATATATTTT. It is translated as CASRTKYSGNTIYF.

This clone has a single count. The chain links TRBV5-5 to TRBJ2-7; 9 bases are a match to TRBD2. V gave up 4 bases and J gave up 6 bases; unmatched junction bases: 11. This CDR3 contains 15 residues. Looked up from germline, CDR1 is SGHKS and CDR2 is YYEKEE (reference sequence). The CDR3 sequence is CASSPPGASGTEQYF. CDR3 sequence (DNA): TGTGCCAGCAGCCCCCCTGGAGCTAGCGGGACCGAGCAGTACTTC.

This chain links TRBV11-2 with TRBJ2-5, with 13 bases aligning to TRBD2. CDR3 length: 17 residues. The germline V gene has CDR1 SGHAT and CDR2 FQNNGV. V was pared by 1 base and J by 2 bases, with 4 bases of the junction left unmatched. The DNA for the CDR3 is TGTGCCAGCAGCTTAGGACGGGGACTAGCGGGGCAAGAGACCCAGTACTTC. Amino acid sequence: CASSLGRGLAGQETQYF.

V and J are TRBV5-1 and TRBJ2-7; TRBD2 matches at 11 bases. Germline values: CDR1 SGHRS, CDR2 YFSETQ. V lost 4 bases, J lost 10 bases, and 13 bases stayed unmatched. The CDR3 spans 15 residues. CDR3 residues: CASSLAPGLAEPQYF. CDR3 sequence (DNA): TGCGCCAGCAGCCTGGCCCCGGGACTAGCGGAACCTCAGTACTTC.

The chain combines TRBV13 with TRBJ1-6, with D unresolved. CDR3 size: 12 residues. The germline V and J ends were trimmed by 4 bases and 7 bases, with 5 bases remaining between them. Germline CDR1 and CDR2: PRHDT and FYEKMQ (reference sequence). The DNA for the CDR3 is TGTGCCAGCAGCTCCCAAAATTCACCCCTCCACTTT. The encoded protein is CASSSQNSPLHF.

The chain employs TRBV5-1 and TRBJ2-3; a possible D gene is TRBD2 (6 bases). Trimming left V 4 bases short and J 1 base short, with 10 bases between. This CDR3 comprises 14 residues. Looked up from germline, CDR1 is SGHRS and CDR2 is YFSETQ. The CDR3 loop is CASSRGGGTDTQYF. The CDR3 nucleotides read TGCGCCAGCAGCCGTGGCGGGGGCACAGATACGCAGTATTTT.

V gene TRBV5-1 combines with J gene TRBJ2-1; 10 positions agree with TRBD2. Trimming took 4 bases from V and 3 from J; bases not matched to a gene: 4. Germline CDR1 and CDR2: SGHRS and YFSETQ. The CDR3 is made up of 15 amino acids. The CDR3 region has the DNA TGCGCCAGCAGCCCCCTAGCGGGAGTCTACAATGAGCAGTTCTTC. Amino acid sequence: CASSPLAGVYNEQFF.